These T cell receptor beta chains were read from a single sample in a study of vaccination effects on CD4 cells after COVID-19. These receptors have no known antigen. Assay used: immunoSEQ multiplex PCR; TCRdb lists only in-frame clones, some missing. This sample carries more than 45,000 clones, 65% to 80% of them seen once, and the ten largest clones take roughly 3.2%. The specimen comprised CD4+ T cells from PBMCs cultured without peptide, sampled before COVID-19 vaccination. These receptors came from a human donor who received a COVID-19 vaccine. The CDR3 runs from the conserved cysteine through the conserved F or W. A D gene is named only where the DNA matches it firmly. Not every row has a clone size; where given, it reads once, few, many or a size class.

TRBV6-4	TRBJ2-2	.	.	CASTITTGELFF	TGTGCCAGCACGATAACCACCGGGGAGCTGTTTTTT
TRBV19	TRBJ1-5	.	.	CASTATGASVQPQHF	TGTGCCAGTACGGCTACAGGAGCCTCTGTCCAGCCCCAGCATTTT
TRBV3-1/TRBV3-2	TRBJ1-1	.	TRBD1	CASSRGQGTAFF	TGTGCCAGCAGTCGGGGACAGGGTACCGCTTTCTTT
TRBV24-1	TRBJ2-3	.	.	CATSGETDTQYF	TGTGCCACCAGTGGGGAAACAGATACGCAGTATTTT
TRBV7-2	TRBJ2-2	few	TRBD1	CATLQGAGTGELFF	TGTGCCACCCTTCAGGGGGCGGGCACCGGGGAGCTGTTTTTT
TRBV29-1	TRBJ1-2	few	TRBD1	CSGLGQDANYGYTF	TGCAGCGGCCTGGGACAGGACGCCAACTATGGCTACACCTTC
TRBV5-1	TRBJ1-5	few	.	CASSSTGLHQPQHF	TGCGCCAGCAGCTCAACAGGGTTGCATCAGCCCCAGCATTTT
TRBV6-5	TRBJ1-2	.	.	CASSKQGDGYTF	TGTGCCAGCAGTAAACAGGGAGATGGCTACACCTTC
TRBV5-1	TRBJ2-3	few	TRBD1	CASSLGGFTGATDTQYF	TGCGCCAGCAGCCTCGGAGGATTCACAGGGGCTACAGATACGCAGTATTTT
TRBV3-1/TRBV3-2	TRBJ2-1	.	TRBD2	CASSQVGTRGNEQFF	TGTGCCAGCAGCCAAGTTGGGACTAGGGGAAATGAGCAGTTCTTC
TRBV30	TRBJ1-1	.	.	CAWRQKGGTEAFF	TGTGCCTGGCGCCAAAAGGGGGGCACTGAAGCTTTCTTT
TRBV24-1	TRBJ1-2	.	.	CATSDSDRHYGYTF	TGTGCCACCAGTGATTCCGACAGGCACTATGGCTACACCTTC
TRBV5-1	TRBJ2-2	few	.	CASSQTGTYTGELFF	TGCGCCAGCAGCCAAACAGGGACCTACACCGGGGAGCTGTTTTTT
TRBV6-5	TRBJ1-3	.	.	CATARRIENTIYF	TGTGCCACCGCGAGGAGGATTGAAAACACCATATATTTT
TRBV12-3/TRBV12-4	TRBJ2-2	.	.	CASSLAGTGELFF	TGTGCCAGCAGTTTGGCAGGCACCGGGGAGCTGTTTTTT
TRBV3-1/TRBV3-2	TRBJ1-2	.	.	CASSQRASGYTF	TGTGCCAGCAGCCAACGGGCGAGTGGCTACACCTTC
TRBV29-1	TRBJ2-5	.	TRBD1	CSVVGSRGQEGTQYF	TGCAGCGTTGTGGGGTCTAGGGGACAGGAGGGGACCCAGTACTTC
TRBV5-6	TRBJ2-5	.	.	CASSYLVLRGETQYF	TGTGCCAGCAGCTACCTGGTCCTCCGAGGGGAGACCCAGTACTTC
TRBV7-2	TRBJ2-5	.	.	CATGERTSGTQYF	TGTGCCACTGGGGAGAGAACGAGTGGGACCCAGTACTTC
TRBV3-1/TRBV3-2	TRBJ2-5	.	TRBD2	CASSSTSGGLETQYF	TGTGCCAGCAGCTCGACTAGCGGGGGGTTGGAGACCCAGTACTTC
TRBV15	TRBJ1-2	.	TRBD1	CATSRDKAGGAGGYTF	TGTGCCACCAGCAGAGATAAGGCAGGGGGCGCGGGGGGCTACACCTTC
TRBV5-1	TRBJ1-6	few	.	CASSADVPGPRPLHF	TGCGCCAGCAGCGCGGATGTACCGGGGCCTAGGCCCCTCCACTTT
TRBV14	TRBJ1-2	few	.	CASSPSSYGYTF	TGTGCCAGCAGCCCAAGCAGTTATGGCTACACCTTC
TRBV3-1/TRBV3-2	TRBJ2-4	.	.	CASSQGHRETIQYF	TGTGCCAGCAGCCAAGGCCACAGAGAAACCATTCAGTACTTC
TRBV2	TRBJ1-1	.	.	CASRGDYNTEAFF	TGTGCCAGCAGGGGGGATTACAACACTGAAGCTTTCTTT
TRBV6-5	TRBJ1-2	.	TRBD1	CASSYADRGGYTF	TGTGCCAGCAGTTACGCGGACAGGGGAGGCTACACCTTC
TRBV6-6	TRBJ1-4	.	.	CASSRDIANEKLFF	TGTGCCAGCAGTCGGGACATCGCTAATGAAAAACTGTTTTTT
TRBV6-5	TRBJ2-2	few	TRBD1	CASDRGANTGELFF	TGTGCCAGCGACAGGGGGGCGAACACCGGGGAGCTGTTTTTT
TRBV4-1	TRBJ2-3	once	.	CASSQDAQLSTDTQYF	TGCGCCAGCAGCCAAGATGCACAGTTAAGCACAGATACGCAGTATTTT
TRBV12-3/TRBV12-4	TRBJ1-1	.	.	CASSLGNTEAFF	TGTGCCAGCAGTTTGGGGAACACTGAAGCTTTCTTT
TRBV10-3	TRBJ2-1	.	.	CAISEDSHYNEQFF	TGTGCCATCAGTGAGGACTCGCACTACAATGAGCAGTTCTTC
TRBV5-8	TRBJ2-5	.	.	CASTVAPDRETQYF	TGTGCCAGCACCGTTGCCCCGGACCGGGAGACCCAGTACTTC
TRBV7-2	TRBJ1-2	.	.	CASSLLQGTTGYTF	TGTGCCAGCAGCTTATTGCAGGGGACCACAGGCTACACCTTC
TRBV3-1/TRBV3-2	TRBJ1-1	.	.	CASSPLAGQGTEAFF	TGTGCCAGCAGCCCTCTCGCTGGGCAGGGCACTGAAGCTTTCTTT
TRBV28	TRBJ1-5	.	TRBD1	CASTLQGSFGWQPQHF	TGTGCCAGCACCTTACAGGGGTCATTCGGCTGGCAGCCCCAGCATTTT
TRBV6-1	TRBJ1-2	few	.	CASSERWWGHQKEGYTF	TGTGCCAGCAGTGAAAGGTGGTGGGGACACCAAAAGGAGGGCTACACCTTC
TRBV19	TRBJ1-2	.	TRBD1	CASSNRGFGGYTF	TGTGCCAGTAGTAACAGGGGATTTGGTGGCTACACCTTC
TRBV20-1	TRBJ1-3	once	.	CSASAASLGNTIYF	TGCAGTGCTAGTGCGGCGTCACTCGGAAACACCATATATTTT
TRBV3-1/TRBV3-2	TRBJ1-4	.	.	CASSQGGVGEKLFF	TGTGCCAGCAGCCAAGGAGGGGTTGGTGAAAAACTGTTTTTT
TRBV11-2	TRBJ2-3	.	.	CASSPRRGGVSDTQYF	TGTGCCAGCAGTCCACGTCGGGGCGGGGTGTCAGATACGCAGTATTTT
TRBV30	TRBJ1-1	.	.	CAWGPDLGTEAFF	TGTGCCTGGGGACCCGATCTTGGCACTGAAGCTTTCTTT
TRBV11-2	TRBJ2-1	.	TRBD2	CASSPTGTSRTDNEQFF	TGTGCCAGCAGCCCAACCGGGACTAGCAGAACTGACAATGAGCAGTTCTTC
TRBV28	TRBJ2-5	.	.	CASSTQSRGGKETQYF	TGTGCCAGCAGTACACAATCCAGGGGGGGGAAAGAGACCCAGTACTTC
TRBV11-2	TRBJ2-1	few	TRBD1	CASSLAPPGGQYNEQFF	TGTGCCAGCAGCTTAGCCCCTCCAGGGGGCCAATACAATGAGCAGTTCTTC
TRBV19	TRBJ1-1	.	.	CASSIGFQIGEAFF	TGTGCCAGTAGTATAGGTTTTCAGATCGGTGAAGCTTTCTTT
TRBV5-1	TRBJ2-2	.	.	CASSLDQTGELFF	TGCGCCAGCAGCTTGGACCAGACCGGGGAGCTGTTTTTT
TRBV5-1	TRBJ2-1	.	.	CASSLDTYNEQFF	TGCGCCAGCAGCTTGGACACCTACAATGAGCAGTTCTTC
TRBV6-5	TRBJ1-3	.	.	CASGHLSGNTIYF	TGTGCCAGCGGACATTTGAGTGGAAACACCATATATTTT
TRBV5-5	TRBJ2-2	.	.	CASSLRQGGGGELFF	TGTGCCAGCAGCTTGCGTCAGGGGGGAGGCGGGGAGCTGTTTTTT
TRBV6-4	TRBJ1-2	.	.	CASSEGTGSNYGYTF	TGTGCCAGCAGTGAAGGGACGGGATCTAACTATGGCTACACCTTC
TRBV6-1	TRBJ1-5	once	.	CASSADFGAGNQPQHF	TGTGCCAGCAGTGCTGACTTCGGTGCTGGCAATCAGCCCCAGCATTTT
TRBV12-5	TRBJ2-5	few	TRBD1	CASGLVQGTGRETQYF	TGTGCTAGTGGTTTGGTCCAAGGGACAGGGAGAGAGACCCAGTACTTC
TRBV5-1	TRBJ1-1	.	.	CASRASGDTEAFF	TGCGCCAGCAGGGCCTCAGGGGACACTGAAGCTTTCTTT
TRBV4-1	TRBJ2-1	few	.	CASSQVNGYEQFF	TGCGCCAGCAGCCAAGTTAACGGGTATGAGCAGTTCTTC
TRBV24-1	TRBJ1-5	once	.	CATAPRDRGNQPQHF	TGTGCCACCGCCCCAAGGGATAGGGGCAATCAGCCCCAGCATTTT
TRBV14	TRBJ2-3	.	.	CASSQDRGGAGDDTQYF	TGTGCCAGCAGCCAAGATAGAGGGGGCGCGGGGGATGATACGCAGTATTTT
TRBV23-1	TRBJ2-1	.	TRBD1	CAGDRDRGNEQFF	TGCGCCGGAGATCGGGACAGGGGAAATGAGCAGTTCTTC
TRBV10-3	TRBJ1-3	.	TRBD1	CAIRAGGSGNTIYF	TGTGCCATCAGGGCAGGGGGCTCTGGAAACACCATATATTTT
TRBV11-3	TRBJ2-2	once	TRBD1	CASSLEKWGQGGTGELFF	TGTGCCAGCAGCTTAGAAAAATGGGGACAGGGCGGAACCGGGGAGCTGTTTTTT
TRBV14	TRBJ1-3	.	TRBD1	CASSQGQGFGNTIYF	TGTGCCAGCAGTCAAGGACAGGGTTTTGGAAACACCATATATTTT